Sequencing of this TCR beta chain was carried out in a study of human T cells and chemical hapten exposure. The time point here: patch test 1, 2 weeks after DPC sensitization. Specified treatment: therapeutic diphenylcyclopropenone sensitization with weekly scalp DPC. TCRdb redid the calling of the RACE reads with MiXCR, one entry per CDR3 protein. This repertoire shows about 120,000 distinct CDR3 sequences, around 13% found once; its top ten account for around 0.99%. The TCR originated in a man aged 18 to 30 with alopecia areata. Some clones in this sample may be carry-over from other donors' samples. The sequenced sample was whole blood, obtained in connection with sensitization to the hapten diphenylcyclopropenone (DPC).

This CDR3 reads CASSQGGLADNEQFF. CDR3 DNA: TGTGCCAGCAGCCAAGGGGGACTAGCGGACAATGAGCAGTTCTTC. The chain is built from TRBV3-1 and TRBJ2-1; TRBD2 aligns across 11 bases. CDR1 and CDR2 (germline): LGHDT, YNNKEL (reference sequence). This CDR3 is built from 15 residues. After removal of 1 base from V and 5 bases from J, the junction contained 1 base not matched to a gene.